This record looks at one TCR beta chain sequence and its context. V trimming: 6 bases; J trimming: 6 bases; junction bases outside the gene matches: 3. Germline assignment: CDR1 LGHDT and CDR2 YNNKEL (reference sequence). The CDR3 covers 12 residues. This specimen comes from a study of control samples from healthy donors and cancer patients. The data were produced by immunoSEQ multiplex PCR, yet TCRdb's version contains in-frame clones alone and is incomplete. The sample yields 130,000 or so clones, just under 95% seen once. The material sequenced was PBMCs. This chain joins TRBV3-1 (or the pseudogene TRBV3-2) and TRBJ1-1; 8 nucleotides line up with TRBD1. The sequence was collected from a man in his sixties with colorectal cancer. The CDR3 spells CASRQGGAEAFF. Written as DNA, the CDR3 is TGTGCCAGCAGACAGGGGGGGGCTGAAGCTTTCTTT.